One and the same sample provided the 4 T cell receptor beta chains below, sequenced in a study of T cells in Graves' hyperthyroidism and ophthalmopathy. Amplified TCR beta CDR3 regions came from RNA transcripts. Researchers ran a first-round RT-PCR on the TCR CDR3 using the HTBI primer set. TCRdb reprocessed the multiplex PCR reads with MiXCR, giving one entry per CDR3 protein. The data hold about 130,000 distinct CDR3 sequences, with less than 25% observed a single time. Sequenced input: blood. Source of these receptors: a woman aged 50 to 65 with Graves' hyperthyroidism that later progressed to Graves' ophthalmopathy.

This chain links TRBV27 with TRBJ1-1; no clear D gene. V gave up 1 base and J gave up 1 base, with 10 bases separating them. Germline V gene lookup returns CDR1 MNHEY and CDR2 SMNVEV (reference sequence). The CDR3 sequence is 15 residues long. For the CDR3, the DNA is TGTGCCAGCAGTTTATACGGCGGAGGGAACACTGAAGCTTTCTTT. Its translation is CASSLYGGGNTEAFF.

Many counts were recorded for this clonotype. The rearrangement joins TRBV14 to TRBJ2-7; 8 nucleotides agree with TRBD1. CDR3 size: 16 residues. V lost 1 base, J lost 2 bases, and 7 bases stayed unmatched. From germline, CDR1 is SGHDN and CDR2 FVKESK. The CDR3 reads CASSQVGWDRTYEQYF. The CDR3 coding sequence is TGTGCCAGCAGCCAAGTGGGCTGGGACAGGACCTACGAGCAGTACTTC.

In this sample, this clonotype turned up many times. The V call is TRBV18, the J call TRBJ2-1; 7 bases are shared with TRBD1. Germline V gene lookup returns CDR1 KGHSH and CDR2 LQKENI. V dropped 3 bases and J dropped 1; count of bases not matched to a gene: 3. CDR3 length: 15 residues. This chain's CDR3 is CASSPDRSSYNEQFF. The CDR3, as DNA: TGTGCCAGCTCACCGGACAGGTCTTCCTACAATGAGCAGTTCTTC.

This clonotype was detected many times. The chain carries TRBV18 and TRBJ1-2; D remains unclear. This CDR3 contains 13 residues. Trimming took off 4 bases at V and 10 bases at J, with 16 bases between the two ends. CDR1 is KGHSH, CDR2 LQKENI, per germline. CDR3 sequence: CASSLDERNSYTF. The CDR3 DNA reads as TGTGCCAGCTCACTCGATGAAAGGAATTCCTACACCTTC.